The rows below give T cell receptor beta chains drawn from one sample of a study of Graves' ophthalmopathy and Graves' hyperthyroidism. From the multiplex PCR reads, TCRdb called clonotypes with MiXCR, one entry per CDR3 protein. Here the sample spans approximately 380,000 distinct CDR3 sequences, 20% to 25% being singletons. The source material was peripheral blood. These receptors were taken from a woman aged 18-29 years with stable Graves' hyperthyroidism. Both conserved end residues are part of each CDR3. A D gene is named only where the DNA matches it firmly. Where a row states a size, it is once, few, many or the class of an expanded clone; other rows omit it.

d_call	clone_size	j_call	v_call	cdr3_aa	cdr3_nt
-	many	TRBJ1-5	TRBV6-2/TRBV6-3	CASNENRQVGQPQHF	TGTGCCAGCAATGAGAACCGACAGGTCGGACAGCCCCAGCATTTT
-	few	TRBJ2-7	TRBV6-2/TRBV6-3	CASSWRGRPYEQYF	TGTGCCAGCAGTTGGAGGGGGCGTCCCTACGAGCAGTACTTC
TRBD1	many	TRBJ2-7	TRBV6-2/TRBV6-3	CASSATGGSYEQYF	TGTGCCAGCAGCGCGACAGGGGGTTCCTACGAGCAGTACTTC
TRBD1	few	TRBJ1-1	TRBV11-1	CASSPSTGGLGTEAFF	TGTGCCAGCAGCCCTTCGACAGGGGGCTTGGGAACTGAAGCTTTCTTT
TRBD1	many	TRBJ2-7	TRBV29-1	CSVESEGQGDEQYF	TGCAGCGTTGAATCAGAAGGACAGGGGGACGAGCAGTACTTC
-	-	TRBJ2-7	TRBV6-1	CASGLGEQYF	TGTGCCAGCGGGCTGGGCGAGCAGTACTTC
-	-	TRBJ2-7	TRBV7-9	CASSLEYRSFEQYF	TGCGCCAGCAGTTTGGAGTATCGTAGTTTCGAGCAGTACTTC
-	many	TRBJ2-7	TRBV25-1	CASSGLVEGKSVYEQYF	TGTGCCAGCAGTGGCCTCGTAGAGGGGAAGTCCGTCTACGAGCAGTACTTC
TRBD2	many	TRBJ2-5	TRBV7-2	CASSLAPAGGRETQYF	TGTGCCAGCAGCTTAGCCCCAGCGGGAGGGCGGGAGACCCAGTACTTC
TRBD2	many	TRBJ2-5	TRBV7-3	CASSLSTSGSETQYF	TGTGCCAGCAGCTTAAGCACTAGCGGGAGTGAGACCCAGTACTTC
-	many	TRBJ2-5	TRBV20-1	CSARGGRSQETQYF	TGCAGTGCTAGAGGGGGGCGGAGCCAAGAGACCCAGTACTTC
-	-	TRBJ1-5	TRBV6-1	CASSDGGAAQPQHF	TGTGCCAGCTCCGATGGGGGCGCGGCTCAGCCCCAGCATTTT
-	-	TRBJ2-5	TRBV28	CASPGRYQTQYF	TGTGCCAGCCCGGGGCGATATCAGACCCAGTACTTC
TRBD2	few	TRBJ2-7	TRBV20-1	CSAITGTSGTYEQYF	TGCAGTGCTATTACCGGGACTAGCGGGACCTACGAGCAGTACTTC
-	many	TRBJ1-1	TRBV30	CAWRVGTEAFF	TGTGCCTGGAGGGTGGGCACTGAAGCTTTCTTT
-	-	TRBJ1-6	TRBV6-5	CASSYSADNSPLHF	TGTGCCAGCAGTTACTCGGCGGATAATTCACCCCTCCACTTT
-	many	TRBJ1-2	TRBV29-1	CSVLRKANYGYTF	TGCAGCGTTCTCCGGAAAGCTAACTATGGCTACACCTTC
TRBD2	many	TRBJ2-2	TRBV6-5	CASSYRWGGRGTGELFF	TGTGCCAGCAGTTACCGGTGGGGCGGGAGAGGAACCGGGGAGCTGTTTTTT
TRBD1	few	TRBJ2-2	TRBV3-1	CASSREDRVYSGELFF	TGTGCCAGCAGCCGAGAGGACAGGGTCTATAGCGGGGAGCTGTTTTTT
-	-	TRBJ1-1	TRBV9	CASSQSFRQMNTEAFF	TGTGCCAGCAGCCAATCGTTTAGGCAGATGAACACTGAAGCTTTCTTT
-	many	TRBJ2-5	TRBV10-3	CAISTGPGHYGETQYF	TGTGCCATCAGTACGGGCCCGGGACATTACGGGGAGACCCAGTACTTC
-	many	TRBJ1-1	TRBV12-3/TRBV12-4	CASSLVANTEAFF	TGTGCCAGCAGTTTGGTCGCGAACACTGAAGCTTTCTTT
-	many	TRBJ2-5	TRBV20-1	CSASLREPSNSQETQYF	TGCAGTGCTTCCCTACGGGAACCCAGTAATTCGCAAGAGACCCAGTACTTC
TRBD1	many	TRBJ1-6	TRBV18	CASSLRQGTASPLHF	TGTGCCAGCTCACTTCGACAGGGGACGGCTTCACCCCTCCACTTT
-	many	TRBJ1-2	TRBV4-1	CASSQPGYGYTF	TGCGCCAGCAGCCAACCCGGGTATGGCTACACCTTC
-	once	TRBJ1-1	TRBV12-3/TRBV12-4	CASSLTKGNTEAFF	TGTGCCAGCAGTTTAACGAAGGGAAACACTGAAGCTTTCTTT
-	many	TRBJ2-7	TRBV6-1	CATVGIGYEQYF	TGTGCCACTGTCGGAATCGGTTACGAGCAGTACTTC
-	many	TRBJ1-1	TRBV19	CASSDPRWEAFF	TGTGCCAGTAGTGACCCCCGGTGGGAAGCTTTCTTT
TRBD1	-	TRBJ1-1	TRBV20-1	CSARSSGTGGTEAFF	TGCAGTGCTAGATCTTCCGGGACAGGGGGCACTGAAGCTTTCTTT
TRBD1	-	TRBJ2-7	TRBV6-2/TRBV6-3	CASTKTGNYEQYF	TGTGCCAGCACTAAGACAGGGAACTACGAGCAGTACTTC
-	-	TRBJ1-1	TRBV2	CASSEDGQGNTEAFF	TGTGCCAGCAGTGAAGACGGTCAGGGAAACACTGAAGCTTTCTTT
TRBD1	-	TRBJ1-3	TRBV4-3	CASSRTSGTGDGEFSGNTIYF	TGCGCCAGCAGCCGAACTTCCGGAACAGGGGATGGGGAGTTCTCTGGAAACACCATATATTTT